The 31 T cell receptor beta chains below come from one sample, sequenced in a study of T cell responses to AZD1222 COVID-19 vaccine (dated by TCRdb to the early 2020s). Libraries were constructed by the immunoSEQ multiplex PCR assay. In TCRdb, the immuneACCESS table is reduced to in-frame sequences with V and J assigned. These tables do not hold every clone; where another copy was compared, an unresolved V gene accounts for under half, and the others remain unexplained. For this sample the table gives 200,000 to 250,000 clones, of which around 93% were detected only once. Around 1% of the sample lies in the top ten. Read against the paper, the sample's time point label means: baseline before first vaccination. Explained via the paper, the treatment or condition label denotes: meningococcal conjugate vaccine given as trial control. The sample here was peripheral blood, taken on day 0 of MenACWY control vaccination. These receptors came from an adult in good health.

This rearrangement joins TRBV30 to TRBJ2-1; 9 bases map to TRBD2. V was clipped by 4 bases and J by 4 bases; unmatched bases: 8. Germline-derived CDR1 and CDR2 are GTSNPN and SVGIG (reference sequence). The CDR3 is made up of 15 amino acids. The CDR3 protein is CAWTTAGGPYNEQFF. The CDR3 coding sequence is TGTGCCTGGACTACGGCGGGGGGGCCTTACAATGAGCAGTTCTTC.

Regarding this clone: The same CDR3 is also encoded by other DNA sequences in this sample. V and J are TRBV3-1 (or the pseudogene TRBV3-2) and TRBJ2-7; D remains ambiguous. V was trimmed by 1 base and J by 1 base, leaving 5 bases between them. The V gene's germline CDR1 is LGHDT and CDR2 YNNKEL (reference sequence). The CDR3 consists of 13 residues. The CDR3 nucleotides read TGTGCCAGCAGCCAAGTACCGTCCTACGAGCAGTACTTC. Amino acids: CASSQVPSYEQYF.

This clone appeared a single time. J is TRBJ1-3 and V is TRBV19; D possibly corresponds to TRBD1 (5 bases). CDR3 length equals 15 residues. CDR1 and CDR2 (germline): LNHDA, SQIVND (reference sequence). The germline V and J ends were trimmed by 4 bases and 4 bases, with 14 bases remaining between them. The CDR3 DNA reads as TGTGCCAGTAGTAACCCCGGCGGGGCAGGAAACACCATATATTTT. Residues: CASSNPGGAGNTIYF.

V gene TRBV6-2 or TRBV6-3 combines with J gene TRBJ1-5, with D possibly matching TRBD1 (6 bases). The CDR3 has 19 residues. Trimming removed 0 bases at V and 4 bases at J, with 22 bases between. Germline V gene sequence: CDR1 MNHEY, CDR2 SVGEGT. The CDR3 nucleotides are TGTGCCAGCAGTTACTCACCCCTCTTGACAGGCGGGGGGAATCAGCCCCAGCATTTT. Its translation: CASSYSPLLTGGGNQPQHF.

The CDR3 DNA is TGTGCCAGCAGTTTGGGGGGGGGACAGGGTTTGGTTGAGCAGTTCTTC. Translated: CASSLGGGQGLVEQFF. V usage is TRBV28 and J usage is TRBJ2-1; 9 bases match TRBD1. V was clipped by 3 bases and J by 9 bases; unmatched bases: 12. The CDR3 is made up of 16 amino acids. Germline CDR1 MDHEN, CDR2 SYDVKM.

This clone showed up just a few times. The V and J genes are TRBV7-3 and TRBJ1-1; D is unclear. Germline V gives CDR1 SGHTA, CDR2 FQGTGA. Trimming stripped 5 bases from V and 1 base from J, with 8 bases between. The CDR3 has 13 amino acids. CDR3 region: CASSKSRNTEAFF. The DNA for the CDR3 is TGTGCCAGCAGCAAGTCACGGAACACTGAAGCTTTCTTT.

The genes are TRBV7-2 and TRBJ1-4; maybe TRBD1 (6 bases). The V end was cut by 1 base, the J end by 7 bases, with 10 bases between. Germline V lookup: CDR1 SGHTA, CDR2 FQGNSA. This CDR3 has 14 residues. The CDR3 region has the DNA TGTGCCAGCAGCTTAGACAGGGTGGGTGAAAAACTGTTTTTT. This gives the protein CASSLDRVGEKLFF.

The chain has TRBV9 and TRBJ1-3; tentatively, D is TRBD1 (5 bases). Trimming pared 4 bases from V and 4 bases from J, leaving 12 bases between. The CDR3 totals 14 residues. Germline CDR1 and CDR2: SGDLS and YYNGEE. CDR3: CASSPRDLGNTIYF. Here the CDR3 DNA reads TGTGCCAGCAGCCCTCGGGACCTAGGAAACACCATATATTTT.

In its sample, this clone was seen once. This chain uses TRBV6-2 or TRBV6-3 with TRBJ2-7; D remains ambiguous. Trimming took 4 bases from V and 2 from J, leaving 12 bases between them. This CDR3 comprises 14 residues. Germline V CDR1 and CDR2: MNHEY, SVGEGT. The CDR3 region is CASSFDGSPYEQYF. CDR3 nucleotides: TGTGCCAGCAGTTTCGACGGGTCCCCCTACGAGCAGTACTTC.

Note on this clone: Other DNA sequences of this sample code for an identical CDR3. The chain couples TRBV30 to TRBJ1-5; D is unresolved. Trimming removed 5 bases at V and 0 bases at J, with 8 bases between. The CDR3 length is 13 residues. Germline assignment: CDR1 GTSNPN and CDR2 SVGIG (reference sequence). CDR3 protein: CAWSVDSNQPQHF. DNA of the CDR3: TGTGCCTGGTCCGTAGATAGCAATCAGCCCCAGCATTTT.

Note on this clone: Other DNA sequences of this sample code for an identical CDR3. This chain joins TRBV5-1 and TRBJ1-1; D may be TRBD1 (5 bases). The V gene lost 4 bases and the J gene lost 1 base, with 11 bases spanning the gap. CDR1 SGHRS and CDR2 YFSETQ come from the germline V gene. This CDR3 comprises 14 residues. The CDR3 loop is CASSLDGGNTEAFF. The CDR3 DNA sequence: TGCGCCAGCAGCCTGGATGGGGGGAACACTGAAGCTTTCTTT.

Points on this clone: Other DNA sequences in this specimen translate into the identical CDR3. The chain employs TRBV27 and TRBJ2-6; D not resolved. The CDR3 length is 13 residues. V shed 2 bases and J shed 3 bases, with 2 bases lying between them. The germline CDR1 and CDR2 sequences are MNHEY and SMNVEV (reference sequence). The CDR3 DNA reads as TGTGCCAGCAGTTTAGGTGGGGCCAACGTCCTGACTTTC. Translation gives CASSLGGANVLTF. Variable domain in full (rest from reference TRBV27 and TRBJ2-6): EAQVTQNPRYLITVTGKKLTVTCSQNMNHEYMSWYRQDPGLGLRQIYYSMNVEVTDKGDVPEGYKVSRKEKRNFPLILESPSPNQTSLYFCASSLGGANVLTFGAGSRLTVL.

The rearrangement uses TRBV5-1 and TRBJ1-6; 8 nucleotides line up with TRBD1. The CDR3 loop spans 16 amino acids. The germline V gene encodes CDR1 SGHRS and CDR2 YFSETQ. Trimming removed 1 base from V and 7 bases from J; junction bases left unmatched: 7. This CDR3 is CASSLRGQGRNSPLHF. The DNA for the CDR3 is TGCGCCAGCAGCTTGCGCGGACAGGGTAGAAATTCACCCCTCCACTTT.

The chain carries TRBV30 and TRBJ1-5, with 10 nucleotides matching TRBD1. Germline CDR1 is GTSNPN and CDR2 is SVGIG (reference sequence). CDR3 length: 14 amino acids. The J segment lost 7 bases and the V segment lost 2 bases, leaving 5 bases of the junction unmatched. The CDR3 region has the DNA TGTGCCTGGAGTTTTGGACAGGGGGAACAGCCCCAGCATTTT. Translated: CAWSFGQGEQPQHF.

This clone was seen only once. The rearrangement joins TRBV19 to TRBJ1-2, with TRBD1 as a possible D gene (6 bases). V was trimmed by 7 bases and J by 8 bases, leaving 17 bases between them. This CDR3 comprises 13 residues. Germline-derived CDR1 and CDR2 are LNHDA and SQIVND (reference sequence). The CDR3 loop is CASTRDNLWGYTF. CDR3 DNA sequence: TGTGCCAGTACCCGGGACAACCTTTGGGGCTACACCTTC.

CDR3 nucleotides: TGTGCCAGCAGCCCGCTAGCGGGGGGTCGTAACACCGGGGAGCTGTTTTTT. It is translated as CASSPLAGGRNTGELFF. The chain uses TRBV5-5 and TRBJ2-2; 11 bases agree with TRBD2. This CDR3 contains 17 residues. J gave up 2 bases and V 4 bases, and 7 bases lay outside the gene matches. The V gene's germline CDR1 is SGHKS and CDR2 YYEKEE (reference sequence).

The CDR3 spells CASSESTRGYGYTF. DNA for the CDR3: TGCGCCAGCAGTGAGTCGACAAGGGGCTATGGCTACACCTTC. The V gene is TRBV10-1, the J gene TRBJ1-2, with D tentatively TRBD1 (5 bases). The germline CDR1 and CDR2 sequences are WNHNN and SYGVQD (reference sequence). The CDR3 covers 14 residues. Trimming took 0 bases from V and 4 from J, leaving 9 bases between them.

The rearrangement uses TRBV30 and TRBJ1-2, with no clear D. The CDR3 has 14 amino acids. V gave up 2 bases and J gave up 4 bases, with 14 bases separating them. Germline-derived CDR1 and CDR2 are GTSNPN and SVGIG (reference sequence). CDR3 in DNA: TGTGCCTGGAGTTTAGGGATAACCCTCTATGGCTACACCTTC. This translates into CAWSLGITLYGYTF.

The V call is TRBV30, the J call TRBJ2-5; D assignment may be TRBD1 or TRBD2 (6 bases each). The ends were cut back, 1 base at V and 3 bases at J, with 18 bases in the middle. The CDR3 has 16 amino acids. CDR1 is GTSNPN and CDR2 is SVGIG in the germline V gene (reference sequence). DNA for the CDR3: TGTGCCTGGAGTGGGGGGGCGAGCTATCGGGAAGAGACCCAGTACTTC. Amino acids: CAWSGGASYREETQYF.

CDR3: CASSRGQDYGYTF. Written as DNA, the CDR3 is TGTGCCAGCTCACGGGGACAGGACTATGGCTACACCTTC. The chain uses TRBV18 and TRBJ1-2; 8 nucleotides match TRBD1. V was clipped by 4 bases and J by 3 bases; unmatched bases: 1. Germline V gene lookup returns CDR1 KGHSH and CDR2 LQKENI. This CDR3 contains 13 residues.

The J gene is TRBJ2-1, the V gene TRBV5-1; a weak D match, TRBD1 (6 bases). The length of the CDR3 is 13 residues. Germline V gene sequence: CDR1 SGHRS, CDR2 YFSETQ. The germline V and J ends were trimmed by 5 bases and 5 bases, with 11 bases remaining between them. Here the CDR3 DNA reads TGCGCCAGCAGACCCGGGACAAACAATGAGCAGTTCTTC. Encoded protein: CASRPGTNNEQFF.

The rearrangement links TRBV19 to TRBJ1-2; D unresolved. Between the trimmed V and J ends, which lost 3 bases and 0 bases, there was a span of 8 bases. The CDR3 has 14 amino acids. Germline values: CDR1 LNHDA, CDR2 SQIVND (reference sequence). The DNA for the CDR3 is TGTGCCAGTAGTATCGGGCATTCTAACTATGGCTACACCTTC. Its protein product is CASSIGHSNYGYTF.

The V call is TRBV28, the J call TRBJ2-7, with D possibly matching TRBD1 (5 bases). Looked up from germline, CDR1 is MDHEN and CDR2 is SYDVKM. V was trimmed by 6 bases and J by 9 bases, leaving 18 bases between them. The CDR3 is 13 amino acids. CDR3 nucleotide sequence: TGTGCCAGCAGATATACCTGGGGCGTTTGGCAGTACTTC. Translated, it gives CASRYTWGVWQYF.

The rearrangement joins TRBV7-2 to TRBJ2-7, with 9 positions matching TRBD2. The CDR3 length is 15 residues. With 1 base clipped from V and 6 bases from J, the junction kept 7 bases outside the gene matches. Per the germline V gene, CDR1 is SGHTA and CDR2 is FQGNSA. In DNA form, the CDR3 reads TGTGCCAGCAGCTTAGGTGGTAGCGGGGGTGGCGAGCAGTACTTC. Translated: CASSLGGSGGGEQYF.

V and J are TRBV6-5 and TRBJ2-7, with TRBD1 matching over 9 bases. Germline V gene lookup returns CDR1 MNHEY and CDR2 SVGAGI. Germline trimming cut 0 bases from V and 12 bases from J; bases unmatched to any gene: 6. The CDR3 consists of 13 residues. CDR3 sequence: CASSYSGQGRGYF. The CDR3 nucleotides are TGTGCCAGCAGTTACTCGGGACAGGGCCGTGGGTACTTC.

The chain combines TRBV27 with TRBJ1-1, with D possibly being TRBD1 (6 bases). The CDR3 length is 15 residues. V was shortened by 6 bases and J by 1 base, with 15 bases between the two germline ends. Germline assignment: CDR1 MNHEY and CDR2 SMNVEV (reference sequence). Here the CDR3 reads CASSWGQIGNTEAFF. For the CDR3, the DNA is TGTGCCAGCAGCTGGGGGCAGATCGGGAACACTGAAGCTTTCTTT.

The rearrangement links TRBV7-2 to TRBJ2-5, with 8 bases aligning to TRBD2. The J segment lost 4 bases and the V segment lost 5 bases, leaving 12 bases of the junction unmatched. CDR1 and CDR2 from the germline V gene are SGHTA and FQGNSA. The CDR3 is 16 amino acids. CDR3 loop: CASSPRGSGVGETQYF. The CDR3 region has the DNA TGTGCCAGCAGCCCCCGCGGTAGCGGGGTGGGAGAGACCCAGTACTTC.

Concerning this clone: A junction boundary mismatches the germline segment, possibly from a read error. The chain couples TRBV4-3 to TRBJ2-1, with TRBD1 identical over 9 bases. Germline loops: CDR1 LGHNA, CDR2 YSLEER. The CDR3 has 17 residues. The CDR3 loop reads CARSPPGDRASYNEQFF. The CDR3 DNA sequence: TGCGCCCGCAGCCCCCCGGGGGACAGGGCGTCCTACAATGAGCAGTTCTTC.

The chain couples TRBV27 to TRBJ2-2; a weak D match, TRBD2 (5 bases). Germline CDR1 MNHEY, CDR2 SMNVEV (reference sequence). Trimming took 6 bases from V and 5 from J, leaving 13 bases between them. The CDR3 consists of 14 residues. CDR3 in DNA: TGTGCCAGCAGGTATTCCCCGGGGACCGGGGAGCTGTTTTTT. This gives the protein CASRYSPGTGELFF.

The chain uses TRBV7-2 and TRBJ2-1, with TRBD2 matching over 12 bases. Germline V lookup: CDR1 SGHTA, CDR2 FQGNSA. The CDR3 covers 15 residues. Trimming cost V 1 base and J 7 bases; bases outside gene matches: 2. The CDR3 region is CASSLGLAGVNEQFF. The CDR3 nucleotides read TGTGCCAGCAGCTTAGGACTAGCGGGGGTGAATGAGCAGTTCTTC.

The chain couples TRBV3-1 (or the pseudogene TRBV3-2) to TRBJ1-3, with D perhaps matching TRBD1 (6 bases). Germline-derived CDR1 and CDR2 are LGHDT and YNNKEL (reference sequence). The CDR3 contains 18 residues. V dropped 2 bases and J dropped 1 base, with 18 bases sitting between them. The CDR3 sequence: CASSQSLIRGVSGNTIYF. In nucleotides, the CDR3 is TGTGCCAGCAGCCAATCGCTTATCAGGGGAGTTTCTGGAAACACCATATATTTT.